This TCR beta chain was identified in a study of T cells in Graves' hyperthyroidism and ophthalmopathy. The ends were cut back, 8 bases at V and 0 bases at J, with 13 bases in the middle. The CDR3 sequence is 14 residues long. Germline CDR1 MGHDK, CDR2 SYGVNS. This clonotype has at least ten counts. TCR beta CDR3 region amplification was performed from RNA transcripts. Primed by the HTBI set, a first-round RT-PCR was run on the TCR CDR3. Each CDR3 protein gets one entry after TCRdb re-called the multiplex PCR reads with MiXCR. The table lists a few hundred thousand distinct CDR3 sequences, roughly 50% of them singletons. Exclusion followed for patients with uncontrolled infection, other autoimmune disease, pregnancy or lactation.

The chain couples TRBV25-1 to TRBJ1-2, with D possibly being TRBD1 (6 bases). The TCR originated in a woman aged 18 to 35 with Graves' hyperthyroidism. The specimen sequenced was peripheral blood or thyroid tissue (not recorded which). In nucleotides, the CDR3 is TGTGCCAGCCCGAGGGGGGGCCCTAACTATGGCTACACCTTC. Encoded protein: CASPRGGPNYGYTF.